The following is a T cell receptor beta chain sequence with its context. Its antigen is not identified. The sample originates from a study of T-cell memory formation after mild COVID-19. Study details: The study found TCR clusters largely donor specific. Findings of the study overall: The study detected some responding clones in pre-infection memory, suggesting cross-reactive memory joined. Contracting CD4+ clones sat mainly in CM and EM; CD8+ in EMRA. Later expanders leaned toward CD4+, whereas clones contracting from day 15 to 85 were balanced CD4/CD8.

Per germline, CDR1 MNHEY and CDR2 SVGAGI. The CDR3 consists of 16 residues. V lost 2 bases to trimming and J lost 4 bases, with 17 bases between them. TCRdb reprocessed the 5' RACE reads via MiXCR and lists one record per CDR3 protein. The data show about half a million distinct CDR3 sequences, 18% seen once. The source is an adult woman who had mild COVID-19 (a few samples of this study predate the infection). Cell type and time point are not known. The chain couples TRBV6-5 to TRBJ1-2; D is possibly TRBD1 (6 bases). The sequencing sample was made of PBMCs or a T cell subset sorted from them (not recorded which). The DNA of the CDR3 is TGTGCCAGCAGTTACGGACAGCCTCCGACATTCTATGGCTACACCTTC. It encodes CASSYGQPPTFYGYTF.